Below, 10 T cell receptor beta chains from the same sample are listed, as sequenced in a study of CD8+ T cells in alopecia areata. It was cDNA, reverse transcribed from extracted RNA, that served as the sequencing template. Clones were sequenced by immunoSEQ multiplex PCR, and TCRdb holds only the in-frame ones, with some missing. The table records roughly 150,000 clones, 47% of them present only once. Sample: CD4+ T cells sorted from blood. These receptor sequences come from a human donor with alopecia areata.

This clone appeared a few times. The genes are TRBV29-1 and TRBJ2-1, with D unresolved. Looked up from germline, CDR1 is SQVTM and CDR2 is ANQGSEA. V lost 4 bases, J lost 4 bases, and 14 bases lay in between. The CDR3 consists of 14 residues. CDR3 protein: CSVVRRVSYNEQFF. For the CDR3, the DNA is TGCAGCGTTGTTCGGAGAGTATCTTACAATGAGCAGTTCTTC.

The CDR3 spells CASSANRSPYYGYTF. The CDR3 region has the DNA TGTGCCAGCAGTGCTAATCGATCCCCCTACTATGGCTACACCTTC. The genes are TRBV25-1 and TRBJ1-2; no reliable D call. V gave up 4 bases and J gave up 3 bases, with 15 bases separating them. From germline, CDR1 is MGHDK and CDR2 SYGVNS. The CDR3 sequence is 15 residues long.

The J gene is TRBJ1-4, the V gene TRBV18; D not resolved. There are 12 residues in the CDR3. V was cut by 5 bases and J by 6 bases, with 7 bases left in between. Germline lookup yields CDR1 KGHSH and CDR2 LQKENI. The DNA for the CDR3 is TGTGCCAGCTCAGAGGAGGATGAAAAACTGTTTTTT. It encodes CASSEEDEKLFF.

This clone was counted a few times. This chain connects TRBV18 to TRBJ1-2; 9 nucleotides line up with TRBD1. CDR3 length: 14 residues. Germline V gives CDR1 KGHSH, CDR2 LQKENI. The V gene end was trimmed by 6 bases and the J gene end by 3 bases; junction bases not matched to a gene: 5. The CDR3 coding sequence is TGTGCCAGCTCCCGGGACAGGGATGACTATGGCTACACCTTC. It is translated as CASSRDRDDYGYTF. The variable domain in full, with the rest retrieved from reference TRBV18 and TRBJ1-2, is NAGVMQNPRHLVRRRGQEARLRCSPMKGHSHVYWYRQLPEEGLKFMVYLQKENIIDESGMPKERFSAEFPKEGPSILRIQQVVRGDSAAYFCASSRDRDDYGYTFGSGTRLTVV.

The chain carries TRBV15 and TRBJ2-3, with D possibly being TRBD1 or TRBD2 (6 bases each). Germline V lookup: CDR1 LNHNV, CDR2 YYDKDF (reference sequence). The V end was cut by 5 bases, the J end by 5 bases, with 11 bases between. This CDR3 is built from 13 residues. The chain's CDR3 is CATSLQGGDTQYF. CDR3 nucleotides: TGTGCCACCAGCCTACAGGGAGGAGATACGCAGTATTTT.

The chain has TRBV5-8 and TRBJ2-5; D ambiguous. Germline V CDR1 and CDR2: SGHTS, YDEGEE. The CDR3 length is 11 residues. V lost 4 bases, J lost 7 bases, and 8 bases lay in between. The CDR3 DNA reads TGTGCCAGCAGCCCTCAAAGGACCCAGTACTTC. Amino acids: CASSPQRTQYF.

This clone was counted only a few times. This chain joins TRBV28 and TRBJ2-7; the D gene is possibly TRBD1 (6 bases). This CDR3 spans 12 amino acids. Germline values: CDR1 MDHEN, CDR2 SYDVKM. The V and J ends lost 6 bases and 3 bases respectively, with 9 bases between them. The CDR3 sequence: CASRKQGYEQYF. CDR3 DNA: TGTGCCAGCAGGAAACAGGGCTACGAGCAGTACTTC.

The gene calls are TRBV5-1 and TRBJ2-2; TRBD1 aligns across 9 bases. Unmatched junction bases numbered 6, after V lost 2 bases and J lost 4 bases. This CDR3 has 16 residues. The V gene's germline CDR1 is SGHRS and CDR2 YFSETQ. The CDR3 DNA reads as TGCGCCAGCAGCTTTCCGGGACAGGGTAGCACCGGGGAGCTGTTTTTT. Its protein product is CASSFPGQGSTGELFF.

The chain combines TRBV5-1 with TRBJ2-7; a weak D match, TRBD2 (7 bases). From germline, CDR1 is SGHRS and CDR2 YFSETQ. The length of the CDR3 is 18 residues. Trimming shortened V by 0 bases and J by 2 bases, and 21 bases separated the two germline ends. The CDR3 DNA reads as TGCGCCAGCAGCTTGGGCATCGGGGGGCTAGGGAACACCTACGAGCAGTACTTC. Amino acid sequence: CASSLGIGGLGNTYEQYF.

This clone was detected a few times. The V call is TRBV1, the J call TRBJ2-2; the D call of TRBD2 is as the table states it, not checked on the DNA. TRBV1 is a known pseudogene. The CDR3 runs 19 residues. CDR3 DNA sequence: TGCACCAGCAGCCAAGCGGCGAGGTGCGGCGGGAGGGCCGTCGGGGAGCTGTTTTTT. The encoded protein is CTSSQAARCGGRAVGELFF.